Listed below are T cell receptor beta chains from one sample, sequenced in a study of T cell responses to AZD1222 COVID-19 vaccine. Only in-frame clones appear in the TCRdb table, and some are missing; sequencing was by immunoSEQ multiplex PCR. The table lists 120,000 to 150,000 clones, 88% of them singletons. Sequences were derived from peripheral blood, sampled on day 0 of AZD1222 vaccination. The source is an adult in good health. CDR3s include the opening cysteine and the closing phenylalanine or tryptophan. Each record gives: J gene, clone size, V gene, D gene, CDR3 DNA, CDR3 protein. A D gene is named only where the DNA matches it firmly. Clone sizes are given selectively: once, few, many, or a class where the clone is expanded.

j_gene: TRBJ2-3
abundance: few
v_gene: TRBV30
d_gene: .
CDR3nt: TGTGCCTGGAGTGTACGGTCACGAGATACGCAGTATTTT
CDR3aa: CAWSVRSRDTQYF

j_gene: TRBJ1-1
abundance: .
v_gene: TRBV30
d_gene: .
CDR3nt: TGTGCCTGGAGGGTTGGGGGCTCAGCTTTCTTT
CDR3aa: CAWRVGGSAFF

j_gene: TRBJ1-1
abundance: .
v_gene: TRBV7-9
d_gene: .
CDR3nt: TGTGCCAGCAGCTCATTTGGGGCCTTAGGAGCTTTCTTT
CDR3aa: CASSSFGALGAFF

j_gene: TRBJ2-7
abundance: .
v_gene: TRBV5-1
d_gene: .
CDR3nt: TGCGCCAGCAGCTTGGCCGGTAACGGGGGTTACGAGCAGTACTTC
CDR3aa: CASSLAGNGGYEQYF

j_gene: TRBJ2-2
abundance: .
v_gene: TRBV30
d_gene: .
CDR3nt: TGTGCCTGGAGTGTTGGGAGGACAGGGAACACCGGGGAGCTGTTTTTT
CDR3aa: CAWSVGRTGNTGELFF

j_gene: TRBJ2-5
abundance: .
v_gene: TRBV27
d_gene: .
CDR3nt: TGTGCCAGCAGCGCCCAGGAGACTACCAACCAAGAGACCCAGTACTTC
CDR3aa: CASSAQETTNQETQYF

j_gene: TRBJ2-2
abundance: few
v_gene: TRBV7-6
d_gene: .
CDR3nt: TGTGCCAGCAGCTTAGTCCAGGGGGGCACCGGGGAGCTGTTTTTT
CDR3aa: CASSLVQGGTGELFF

j_gene: TRBJ2-4
abundance: .
v_gene: TRBV7-8
d_gene: .
CDR3nt: TGTGCCAGCAGCTTAGTCGGCGAAGCCAAAAACATTCAGTACTTC
CDR3aa: CASSLVGEAKNIQYF

j_gene: TRBJ1-4
abundance: .
v_gene: TRBV6-1
d_gene: .
CDR3nt: TGTGCCAGCAGTGAAATTGGAGGGGCAAATGAAAAACTGTTTTTT
CDR3aa: CASSEIGGANEKLFF

j_gene: TRBJ1-4
abundance: .
v_gene: TRBV15
d_gene: .
CDR3nt: TGTGCCACCAGCAGGCGGACTGATCAGGAAAAACTGTTTTTT
CDR3aa: CATSRRTDQEKLFF